The rows below give T cell receptor beta chains drawn from one sample of a study of CD8 T cells in ankylosing spondylitis. TCRdb used MiXCR to reprocess the 5' RACE reads, holding one entry per CDR3 protein. The repertoire consists of a few hundred thousand distinct CDR3 sequences, with 7% to 9% occurring once and the leading ten covering approximately 14%. Sample: blood, either unsorted or a sorted T cell fraction (not recorded which). The source of these receptors is a male donor with ankylosing spondylitis. Both conserved end residues are part of each CDR3. D genes are given only for firm matches. Clone sizes are given selectively: once, few, many, or a class where the clone is expanded.

j_call clone_size d_call v_call cdr3_aa cdr3_nt
TRBJ2-7 few TRBD2 TRBV7-2 CASSHTSGVSYEQYF TGTGCCAGCAGCCATACTAGCGGGGTATCCTACGAGCAGTACTTC
TRBJ2-7 many - TRBV12-3/TRBV12-4 CASTRGYEQYF TGTGCCAGCACTCGAGGATACGAGCAGTACTTC
TRBJ2-3 - - TRBV12-3/TRBV12-4 CASSLEQEITDTQYF TGTGCCAGCAGTTTAGAGCAGGAAATAACAGATACGCAGTATTTT
TRBJ2-7 many TRBD1 TRBV10-3 CAISESGTGFYEQYF TGTGCCATCAGTGAGTCAGGGACAGGGTTTTACGAGCAGTACTTC
TRBJ2-7 many - TRBV4-3 CASSQDHGTASYEQYF TGCGCCAGCAGCCAAGATCACGGGACGGCTTCCTACGAGCAGTACTTC
TRBJ2-5 - - TRBV15 CATRKDRAGETQYF TGTGCCACCAGAAAAGATAGGGCCGGGGAGACCCAGTACTTC
TRBJ2-7 many - TRBV5-5 CASSPPAVGYYEQYF TGTGCCAGCAGCCCCCCCGCCGTGGGGTACTACGAGCAGTACTTC
TRBJ1-6 - - TRBV12-3/TRBV12-4 CASSLDSVVSPLHF TGTGCCAGCAGTCTTGACTCCGTTGTTTCACCCCTCCACTTT
TRBJ2-1 few TRBD2 TRBV4-3 CASSQDLASGNYEQFF TGCGCCAGCAGCCAAGATCTGGCTAGCGGGAACTATGAGCAGTTCTTC
TRBJ2-7 few TRBD2 TRBV5-5 CASRQGGLAGRNEQYF TGTGCCAGCAGGCAGGGGGGACTAGCGGGAAGGAACGAGCAGTACTTC